Listed here is a single TCR beta chain. This same CDR3 is encoded by further DNA sequences in the sample. This specimen comes from a study of T cell responses to AZD1222 COVID-19 vaccine. Per germline, CDR1 MDHEN and CDR2 SYDVKM. This CDR3 has 11 amino acids. Deletions cut 4 bases from V and 2 bases from J, with 2 bases between. Assay used: immunoSEQ multiplex PCR; TCRdb lists only in-frame clones, some missing. The table has some 190,000 clones, around 94% seen once. The origin of this receptor is an adult who received the MenACWY meningococcal vaccine as a control. The rearrangement uses TRBV28 and TRBJ2-5, with D uncertain. Sequenced material: peripheral blood, taken 28 days after the second dose of the MenACWY control vaccine. CDR3 sequence reads: CASSSQETQYF. In nucleotides, the CDR3 is TGTGCCAGCAGTTCACAAGAGACCCAGTACTTC.